This T cell receptor beta chain was found in a study of CD8+ T cells in alopecia areata. Study-level results: Many expanded lesional clones remained in scalp and blood on tofacitinib.

V was shortened by 2 bases and J by 1 base, with 12 bases between the two germline ends. CDR3 size: 15 residues. CDR1 SGHRS and CDR2 YFSETQ come from the germline V gene. To note about this clone: Its specificity is not known.

Treatment here: oral pan-JAK inhibitor, 5-10 mg twice daily. In each case, RNA was isolated and then reverse transcribed into cDNA as the sequencing template. The assay was immunoSEQ multiplex PCR, and TCRdb's table has in-frame clones only and misses some. The data contain some 96,000 clones, 50% to 75% of them singletons. The sample was CD8+ T cells sorted from blood, taken at week 4, from a patient treated with tofacitinib. The receptor's source is a human donor with alopecia areata. The V gene is TRBV5-1, the J gene TRBJ1-1; perhaps TRBD1 as D (5 bases). The CDR3 coding sequence is TGCGCCAGCAGCTTCGTGGGACGGCAGAACACTGAAGCTTTCTTT. Protein product: CASSFVGRQNTEAFF.